The 8 T cell receptor beta chains in this list originate from one sample, sequenced in a study of cytomegalovirus exposure and HLA in healthy donors. PCR involved 60 Vbeta and 13 Jbeta primers. Here immunoSEQ multiplex PCR was the method, and the copy in TCRdb shows in-frame clones only, minus some. The table lists about 190,000 clones, about four fifths of them singletons. Sample: PBMCs. The receptors here all came from a woman aged 30 to 39 in good health and CMV-seropositive.

V gene TRBV2 combines with J gene TRBJ2-1; 11 nucleotides agree with TRBD2. V trimming: 6 bases; J trimming: 7 bases; junction bases outside the gene matches: 5. The germline gives CDR1 SNHLY, CDR2 FYNNEI. The CDR3 extends over 14 amino acids. The CDR3 is CASSTSGSLNEQFF. CDR3 bases: TGTGCCAGCAGCACTAGCGGGAGTTTGAATGAGCAGTTCTTC.

The V and J genes are TRBV6-1 and TRBJ2-1; 9 positions agree with TRBD1. The V gene's germline CDR1 is MNHNS and CDR2 SASEGT. Trimming at V came to 10 bases and at J to 4 bases, leaving 8 bases not matched to a gene. The CDR3 contains 14 residues. The CDR3 coding sequence is TGTGCCACCCAAATCGGGACAGGGTACAATGAGCAGTTCTTC. Protein sequence: CATQIGTGYNEQFF.

V and J are TRBV11-3 and TRBJ2-5; 11 bases match TRBD1. Germline V gene lookup returns CDR1 SGHNT and CDR2 YENEEA. J gave up 5 bases and V 5 bases, and 7 bases lay outside the gene matches. The CDR3 has 15 amino acids. The CDR3 region is CASSPRTGGWETQYF. For the CDR3, the DNA is TGTGCCAGCAGCCCCAGGACAGGGGGCTGGGAGACCCAGTACTTC.

The chain is built from TRBV25-1 and TRBJ2-7; the D gene is possibly TRBD2 (5 bases). In germline, CDR1 is MGHDK, CDR2 SYGVNS. The length of the CDR3 is 15 residues. The V end lost 4 bases, the J end lost 1 base, and 14 bases lay between the germline ends. The CDR3 spells CASSADSSGSYEQYF. The CDR3 coding sequence is TGTGCCAGCAGTGCCGACTCTTCGGGGTCCTACGAGCAGTACTTC.

This chain joins TRBV7-2 and TRBJ2-3, with a tentative D call TRBD1 (5 bases). Deletions cut 5 bases from V and 13 bases from J, with 13 bases between. Germline CDR1 SGHTA, CDR2 FQGNSA. The CDR3 has 11 residues. CDR3 sequence (DNA): TGTGCCAGCAGCCAGGGTCGCGTGGAGTATTTT. Translating it yields CASSQGRVEYF.

V is TRBV19 and J is TRBJ2-3, with 7 nucleotides matching TRBD2. V shed 2 bases and J 2 bases; nucleotides not matched to a gene: 4. In germline, CDR1 is LNHDA, CDR2 SQIVND (reference sequence). The CDR3 runs 15 residues. The CDR3 sequence is CASSITSDYTDTQYF. The CDR3 DNA sequence: TGTGCCAGTAGTATAACTAGCGACTACACAGATACGCAGTATTTT.

This clone was seen more than once but under ten times. The chain couples TRBV7-3 to TRBJ2-5; 7 bases agree with TRBD2. Germline CDR1 reads SGHTA; CDR2 reads FQGTGA. This CDR3 has 16 residues. V lost 5 bases to trimming and J lost 4 bases; unmatched junction nucleotides: 13. CDR3 DNA: TGTGCCAGCAGCCATTGGGCGGGGGAGCGGCTAGAGACCCAGTACTTC. This sequence encodes CASSHWAGERLETQYF.

The chain links TRBV6-5 to TRBJ1-1; D uncertain. The V gene's germline CDR1 is MNHEY and CDR2 SVGAGI. The CDR3 sequence is 13 residues long. Trimming cost V 2 bases and J 1 base, with 5 bases left between them. As DNA, the CDR3 is TGTGCCAGCAGTTACCGTAGGAACACTGAAGCTTTCTTT. Translated: CASSYRRNTEAFF.